This T cell receptor (beta chain) was observed in a study of blood T cell repertoires in COVID-19. Generated by immunoSEQ multiplex PCR, the TCRdb table keeps only in-frame clones and is missing some. The sample includes roughly 220,000 clones, approximately 82% of them seen just once. CDR3 length equals 14 residues. Germline-derived CDR1 and CDR2 are SGHNT and YYREEE (reference sequence). V was cut by 6 bases and J by 0 bases, with 13 bases left in between. The source of this sequence is a man aged 40-49 years who had recovered from COVID-19. The sequenced sample consisted of PBMCs or T cells enriched from blood (not recorded which). The chain carries TRBV5-4 and TRBJ2-7; D ambiguous. In DNA, the CDR3 is TGTGCCAGCACCCTCAGGCCTAACTCCTACGAGCAGTACTTC. This translates into CASTLRPNSYEQYF. Full variable domain (missing parts from reference TRBV5-4 and TRBJ2-7): ETGVTQSPTHLIKTRGQQVTLRCSSQSGHNTVSWYQQALGQGPQFIFQYYREEENGRGNFPPRFSGLQFPNYSSELNVNALELDDSALYLCASTLRPNSYEQYFGPGTRLTVT.